The 20 T cell receptor beta chains presented below share a single source sample, sequenced in a study of shared clonotypes between healthy human individuals. Sequencing was performed with immunoSEQ multiplex PCR; in TCRdb, only in-frame clones are kept and a portion is missing. The sample holds some 500,000 clones, almost 97% seen once. The sample was naive CD4+ T cells sorted from blood. Noted subset: CD45RA+ positively selected. These receptors originate from a woman in her 30s in good health.

The chain is built from TRBV28 and TRBJ1-2, with 8 bases aligning to TRBD1. Germline V gene lookup returns CDR1 MDHEN and CDR2 SYDVKM. The J segment lost 4 bases and the V segment lost 5 bases, leaving 6 bases of the junction unmatched. CDR3 length equals 14 residues. In nucleotides, the CDR3 is TGTGCCAGCAGTGAACGACAGGGGAGCTATGGCTACACCTTC. Translating it yields CASSERQGSYGYTF.

This clone came up once. This rearrangement joins TRBV11-3 to TRBJ2-3; D call uncertain. Trimming left V 3 bases short and J 4 bases short, with 11 bases between. Germline CDR1 SGHNT, CDR2 YENEEA. The CDR3 runs to 14 residues. DNA for the CDR3: TGTGCCAGCAGCTTTGGCTTGGAGTCAGATACGCAGTATTTT. Amino acids: CASSFGLESDTQYF.

The chain carries TRBV7-6 and TRBJ2-7; no clear D. Trimming took 5 bases from V and 7 from J, leaving 18 bases between them. Germline CDR1 reads SGHVS; CDR2 reads FNYEAQ. The CDR3 totals 14 residues. The CDR3 spells CASSTQSGLGEQYF. The CDR3 DNA follows: TGTGCCAGCAGCACACAATCCGGTCTGGGGGAGCAGTACTTC.

The chain has TRBV10-3 and TRBJ2-3, with D tentatively TRBD2 (5 bases). Germline loops: CDR1 ENHRY, CDR2 SYGVKD. The germline V and J ends were trimmed by 3 bases and 1 base, with 14 bases remaining between them. This CDR3 comprises 16 residues. CDR3 amino acids: CAISDNPSRGTDTQYF. The CDR3 DNA reads TGTGCCATCAGTGACAACCCCTCGAGGGGCACAGATACGCAGTATTTT.

The CDR3 reads CASSPPSYGTDTQYF. CDR3 nucleotide sequence: TGTGCCAGCTCACCACCGAGTTACGGCACAGATACGCAGTATTTT. The chain links TRBV18 to TRBJ2-3; D unresolved. Germline V lookup: CDR1 KGHSH, CDR2 LQKENI. V dropped 0 bases and J dropped 1 base, with 8 bases sitting between them. The CDR3 consists of 15 residues.

The V gene is TRBV28, the J gene TRBJ2-3, with 9 bases that match TRBD1. CDR1 is MDHEN and CDR2 is SYDVKM in the germline V gene. The V segment lost 6 bases and the J segment 10 bases; nucleotides outside the gene matches: 20. The CDR3 has 17 amino acids. The DNA for the CDR3 is TGTGCCAGCAGCTCTACCAAGGGACAGGGAAGCCTTCCCCCGCAGTATTTT. The encoded protein is CASSSTKGQGSLPPQYF.

The CDR3 spells CASSLSGRQYNEKLFF. CDR3 coding DNA: TGTGCCAGCAGCCTCTCGGGGAGGCAGTATAATGAAAAACTGTTTTTT. J is TRBJ1-4 and V is TRBV5-8, with D hard to call. The CDR3 spans 16 residues. The germline V and J ends were trimmed by 4 bases and 4 bases, with 17 bases remaining between them. The germline V gene encodes CDR1 SGHTS and CDR2 YDEGEE. Variable domain in full (rest from reference TRBV5-8 and TRBJ1-4): EAGVTQSPTHLIKTRGQQATLRCSPISGHTSVYWYQQALGLGLQFLLWYDEGEERNRGNFPPRFSGRQFPNYSSELNVNALELEDSALYLCASSLSGRQYNEKLFFGSGTQLSVL.

The chain employs TRBV18 and TRBJ1-1; no clear D gene. The CDR3 spans 13 residues. Trimming shortened V by 5 bases and J by 2 bases, and 9 bases separated the two germline ends. Germline V gene data show CDR1 as KGHSH and CDR2 as LQKENI. CDR3 region: CASSGQENTEAFF. In DNA, the CDR3 is TGTGCCAGCTCAGGTCAGGAAAACACTGAAGCTTTCTTT.

V and J are TRBV28 and TRBJ2-7, with D hard to call. V shed 6 bases and J shed 0 bases, with 18 bases lying between them. The germline gives CDR1 MDHEN, CDR2 SYDVKM. The CDR3 consists of 16 residues. The CDR3 loop is CASSHPKRRSSYEQYF. The CDR3 DNA is TGTGCCAGCAGCCACCCAAAACGGAGAAGCTCCTACGAGCAGTACTTC.

The chain has TRBV6-6 and TRBJ1-1; no definite D call. The CDR3 runs 14 residues. Germline loops: CDR1 MNHNY, CDR2 SVGAGI (reference sequence). V lost 0 bases and J 5 bases, leaving 10 bases between the germline ends. CDR3 DNA: TGTGCCAGCAGTTACTCGGAGGGTGGAACTGAAGCTTTCTTT. Translating it yields CASSYSEGGTEAFF.

This chain's CDR3 is CASSQVPGLPHDSPLHF. CDR3 DNA: TGCGCCAGCAGTCAGGTCCCAGGGCTACCTCACGATTCACCCCTCCACTTT. The rearrangement joins TRBV23-1 to TRBJ1-6; tentatively, D is TRBD1 (5 bases). TRBV23-1 is an ORF, and what it does is uncertain. V lost 3 bases, J lost 8 bases, and 20 bases lay in between. The CDR3 extends over 17 amino acids.

The rearrangement uses TRBV28 and TRBJ2-4; D remains ambiguous. The CDR3 is made up of 15 amino acids. Germline V gene sequence: CDR1 MDHEN, CDR2 SYDVKM. V dropped 6 bases and J dropped 3 bases, with 15 bases sitting between them. CDR3 amino acids: CASSPSSPGKNIQYF. The CDR3 region has the DNA TGTGCCAGCAGCCCCTCGTCCCCAGGCAAAAACATTCAGTACTTC.

This chain links TRBV2 with TRBJ1-1; the D is unclear. This CDR3 has 13 amino acids. Germline loops: CDR1 SNHLY, CDR2 FYNNEI. V lost 2 bases to trimming and J lost 6 bases, with 10 bases between them. CDR3 nucleotides: TGTGCCAGCAGTGAAAGCAGGTGGCCTGAAGCTTTCTTT. Translation: CASSESRWPEAFF.

This clone was seen once. This chain connects TRBV27 to TRBJ2-3; no clear D. The V gene's germline CDR1 is MNHEY and CDR2 SMNVEV (reference sequence). Trimming shortened V by 2 bases and J by 0 bases, and 12 bases separated the two germline ends. The CDR3 length is 16 residues. The CDR3 here is CASSLEYPASTDTQYF. The CDR3 DNA reads as TGTGCCAGCAGTTTAGAGTATCCGGCTAGCACAGATACGCAGTATTTT.

This clone was counted once. This rearrangement joins TRBV6-5 to TRBJ2-3; unclear D gene. Deletions cut 3 bases from V and 0 bases from J, with 10 bases between. This CDR3 has 15 amino acids. CDR1 MNHEY and CDR2 SVGAGI come from the germline V gene. This CDR3 reads CASSYSVPSTDTQYF. Written as DNA, the CDR3 is TGTGCCAGCAGTTATTCGGTGCCTAGCACAGATACGCAGTATTTT.

The chain employs TRBV5-1 and TRBJ2-1; 13 positions agree with TRBD2. The CDR3 is 17 residues long. The germline V gene encodes CDR1 SGHRS and CDR2 YFSETQ. J lost 3 bases, V lost 4 bases, and 7 bases had no gene match. The CDR3 DNA sequence: TGCGCCAGCAGCAGACTAGCGGGAGGACAGGACTACAATGAGCAGTTCTTC. It translates to CASSRLAGGQDYNEQFF.

The rearrangement uses TRBV30 and TRBJ1-2, with 7 bases matching TRBD1. The CDR3 has 16 amino acids. CDR1 is GTSNPN, CDR2 SVGIG, per germline (reference sequence). Trimming took 0 bases from V and 2 from J; bases not matched to a gene: 9. Here the CDR3 DNA reads TGTGCCTGGAGTGTACCTGGAGTAGGGGGCAACTATGGCTACACCTTC. Translating it yields CAWSVPGVGGNYGYTF.

The V gene is TRBV28, the J gene TRBJ1-6; 9 nucleotides match TRBD1. From germline, CDR1 is MDHEN and CDR2 SYDVKM. The CDR3 runs 15 residues. The V gene end was trimmed by 5 bases and the J gene end by 8 bases; junction bases not matched to a gene: 7. The CDR3 DNA reads TGTGCCAGCAGTACGGGACAGGGTTATTATTCACCCCTCCACTTT. Its translation: CASSTGQGYYSPLHF. Variable domain in full (rest from reference TRBV28 and TRBJ1-6): DVKVTQSSRYLVKRTGEKVFLECVQDMDHENMFWYRQDPGLGLRLIYFSYDVKMKEKGDIPEGYSVSREKKERFSLILESASTNQTSMYLCASSTGQGYYSPLHFGNGTRLTVT.

The chain combines TRBV14 with TRBJ2-7; the match to TRBD1 covers 7 bases. The length of the CDR3 is 13 residues. Per germline, CDR1 SGHDN and CDR2 FVKESK. V shed 9 bases, J shed 2 bases, and the junction held 7 bases outside the gene matches. CDR3 DNA: TGTGCCAGTCGAGAGACAGGGACCTACGAGCAGTACTTC. Translated, it gives CASRETGTYEQYF. Together with reference TRBV14 and TRBJ2-7, the CDR3 gives the full variable domain: EAGVTQFPSHSVIEKGQTVTLRCDPISGHDNLYWYRRVMGKEIKFLLHFVKESKQDESGMPNNRFLAERTGGTYSTLKVQPAELEDSGVYFCASRETGTYEQYFGPGTRLTVT.

This clone was recorded once. This chain uses TRBV6-5 with TRBJ1-2, with 9 bases aligning to TRBD1. J was trimmed by 7 bases and V by 7 bases; bases with no gene match: 10. Germline CDR1 reads MNHEY; CDR2 reads SVGAGI. CDR3 size: 14 residues. CDR3 amino acids: CASTRQGELGGYTF. Here the CDR3 DNA reads TGTGCCAGCACCCGACAGGGGGAGTTGGGTGGCTACACCTTC.